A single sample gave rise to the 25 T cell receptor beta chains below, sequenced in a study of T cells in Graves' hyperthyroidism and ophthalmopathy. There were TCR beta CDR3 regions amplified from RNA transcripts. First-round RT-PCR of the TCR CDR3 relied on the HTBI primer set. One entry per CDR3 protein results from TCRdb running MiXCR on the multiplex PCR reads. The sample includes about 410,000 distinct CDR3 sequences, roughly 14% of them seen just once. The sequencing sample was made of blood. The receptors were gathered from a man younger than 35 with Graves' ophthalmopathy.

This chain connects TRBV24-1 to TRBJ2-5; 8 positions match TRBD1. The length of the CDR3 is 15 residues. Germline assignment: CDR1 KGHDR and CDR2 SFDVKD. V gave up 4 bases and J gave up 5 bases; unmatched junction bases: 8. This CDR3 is CATSDLGQEGETQYF. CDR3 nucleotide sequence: TGTGCCACCAGTGACCTGGGACAGGAAGGGGAGACCCAGTACTTC.

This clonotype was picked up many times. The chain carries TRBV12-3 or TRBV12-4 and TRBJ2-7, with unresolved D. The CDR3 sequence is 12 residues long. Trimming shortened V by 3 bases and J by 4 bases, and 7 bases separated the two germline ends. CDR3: CASSFRRYEQYF. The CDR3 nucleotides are TGTGCCAGCAGTTTTAGGCGGTACGAGCAGTACTTC.

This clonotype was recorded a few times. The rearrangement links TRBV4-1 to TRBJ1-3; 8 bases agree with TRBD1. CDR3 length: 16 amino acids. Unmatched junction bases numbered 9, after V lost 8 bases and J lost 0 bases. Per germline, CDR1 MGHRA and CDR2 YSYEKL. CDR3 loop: CASAKGQASSGNTIYF. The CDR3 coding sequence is TGCGCCAGCGCTAAGGGACAGGCGAGCTCTGGAAACACCATATATTTT.

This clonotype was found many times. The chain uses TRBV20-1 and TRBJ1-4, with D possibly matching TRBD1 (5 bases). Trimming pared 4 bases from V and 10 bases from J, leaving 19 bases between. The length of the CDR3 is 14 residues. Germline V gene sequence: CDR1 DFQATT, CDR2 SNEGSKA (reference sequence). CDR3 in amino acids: CSATRVQDFGKLFF. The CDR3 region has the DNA TGCAGTGCTACTAGGGTACAGGATTTCGGAAAACTGTTTTTT.

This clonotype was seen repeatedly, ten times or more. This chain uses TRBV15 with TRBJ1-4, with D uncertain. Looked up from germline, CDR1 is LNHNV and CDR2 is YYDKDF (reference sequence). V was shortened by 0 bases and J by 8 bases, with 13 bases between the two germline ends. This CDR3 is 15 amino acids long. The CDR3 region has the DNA TGTGCCACCAGCAGAGATGGGGATATAGAGGAAAAACTGTTTTTT. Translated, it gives CATSRDGDIEEKLFF.

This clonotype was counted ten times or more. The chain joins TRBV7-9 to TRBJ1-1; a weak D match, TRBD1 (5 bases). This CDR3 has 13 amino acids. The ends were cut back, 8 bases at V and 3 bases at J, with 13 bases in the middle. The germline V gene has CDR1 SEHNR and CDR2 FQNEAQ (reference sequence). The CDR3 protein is CASLDSTYTEAFF. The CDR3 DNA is TGTGCCAGCCTAGACAGTACCTACACTGAAGCTTTCTTT.

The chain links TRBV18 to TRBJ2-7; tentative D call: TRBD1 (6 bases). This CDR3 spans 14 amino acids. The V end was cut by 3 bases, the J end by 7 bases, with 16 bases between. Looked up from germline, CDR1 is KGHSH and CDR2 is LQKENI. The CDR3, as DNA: TGTGCCAGCTCACCTAACCGACAGGTTGATGAGCAGTACTTC. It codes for CASSPNRQVDEQYF.

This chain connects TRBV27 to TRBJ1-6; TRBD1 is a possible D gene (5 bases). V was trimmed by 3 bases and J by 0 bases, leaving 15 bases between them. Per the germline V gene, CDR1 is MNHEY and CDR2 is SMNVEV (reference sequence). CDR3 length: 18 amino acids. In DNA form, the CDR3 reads TGTGCCAGCAGTTTCTCCAGGAGCAGGGTCTCCTATAATTCACCCCTCCACTTT. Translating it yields CASSFSRSRVSYNSPLHF.

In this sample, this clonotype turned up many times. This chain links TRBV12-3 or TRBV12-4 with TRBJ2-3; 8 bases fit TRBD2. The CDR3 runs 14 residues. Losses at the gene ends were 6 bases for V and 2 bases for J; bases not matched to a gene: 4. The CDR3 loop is CASRFGGATDTQYF. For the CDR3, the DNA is TGTGCCAGCAGATTCGGGGGGGCCACAGATACGCAGTATTTT.

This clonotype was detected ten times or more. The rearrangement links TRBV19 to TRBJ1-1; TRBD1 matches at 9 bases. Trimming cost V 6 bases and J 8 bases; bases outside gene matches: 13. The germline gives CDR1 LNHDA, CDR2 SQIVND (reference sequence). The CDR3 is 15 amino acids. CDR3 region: CASRAAGTGMGEAFF. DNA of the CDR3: TGTGCCAGTAGAGCCGCCGGGACAGGGATGGGGGAAGCTTTCTTT.

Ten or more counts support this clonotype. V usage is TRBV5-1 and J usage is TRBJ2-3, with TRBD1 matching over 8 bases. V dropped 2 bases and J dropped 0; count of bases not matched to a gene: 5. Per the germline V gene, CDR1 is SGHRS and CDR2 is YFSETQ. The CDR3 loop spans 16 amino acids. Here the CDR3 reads CASSLTRDRSTDTQYF. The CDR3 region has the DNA TGCGCCAGCAGCTTAACCCGGGACAGGAGCACAGATACGCAGTATTTT.

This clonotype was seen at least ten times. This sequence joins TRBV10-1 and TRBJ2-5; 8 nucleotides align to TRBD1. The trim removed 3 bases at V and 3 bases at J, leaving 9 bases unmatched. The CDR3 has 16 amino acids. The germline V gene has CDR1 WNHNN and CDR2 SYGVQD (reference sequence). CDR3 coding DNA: TGCGCCAGCAGTGATGGGGGACAGGCCACCAAAGAGACCCAGTACTTC. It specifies CASSDGGQATKETQYF.

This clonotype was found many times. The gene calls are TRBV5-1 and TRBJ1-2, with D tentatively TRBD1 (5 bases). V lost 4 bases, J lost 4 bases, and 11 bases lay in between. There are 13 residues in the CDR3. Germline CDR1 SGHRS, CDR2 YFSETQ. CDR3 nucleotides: TGCGCCAGCAGCCCACGGGACTCCTATGGCTACACCTTC. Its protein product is CASSPRDSYGYTF.

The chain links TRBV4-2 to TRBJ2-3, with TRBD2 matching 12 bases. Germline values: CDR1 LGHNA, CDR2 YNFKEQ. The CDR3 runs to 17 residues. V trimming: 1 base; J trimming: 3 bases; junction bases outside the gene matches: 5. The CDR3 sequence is CASSQGLAGGLTDTQYF. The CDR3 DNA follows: TGTGCCAGCAGCCAAGGGCTAGCGGGGGGGCTAACAGATACGCAGTATTTT.

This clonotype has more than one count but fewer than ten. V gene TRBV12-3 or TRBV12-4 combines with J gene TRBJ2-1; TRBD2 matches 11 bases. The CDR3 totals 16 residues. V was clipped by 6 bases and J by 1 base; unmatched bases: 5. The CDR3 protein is CASRYSGGGSYNEQFF. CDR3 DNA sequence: TGTGCCAGCAGATATAGCGGGGGGGGATCCTACAATGAGCAGTTCTTC.

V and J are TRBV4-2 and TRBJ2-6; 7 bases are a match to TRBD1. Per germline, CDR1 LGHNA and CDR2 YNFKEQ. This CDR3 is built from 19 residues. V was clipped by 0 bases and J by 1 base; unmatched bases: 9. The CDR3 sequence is CASSQDRRQGVSGANVLTF. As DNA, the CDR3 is TGTGCCAGCAGCCAAGATAGACGGCAGGGGGTATCTGGGGCCAACGTCCTGACTTTC.

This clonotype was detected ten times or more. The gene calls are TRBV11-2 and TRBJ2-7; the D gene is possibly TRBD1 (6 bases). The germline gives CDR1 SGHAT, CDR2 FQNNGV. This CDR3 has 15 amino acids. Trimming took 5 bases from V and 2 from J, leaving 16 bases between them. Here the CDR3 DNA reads TGTGCCAGCAGCGTCAGCCAGGGGCTTCCCTACGAGCAGTACTTC. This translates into CASSVSQGLPYEQYF.

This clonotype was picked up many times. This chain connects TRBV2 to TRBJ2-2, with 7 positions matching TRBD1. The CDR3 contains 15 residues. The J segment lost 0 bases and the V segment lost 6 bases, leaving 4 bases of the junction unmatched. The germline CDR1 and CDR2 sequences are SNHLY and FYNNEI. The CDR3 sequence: CASRQGSANTGELFF. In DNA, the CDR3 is TGTGCCAGCAGACAGGGGAGCGCGAACACCGGGGAGCTGTTTTTT.

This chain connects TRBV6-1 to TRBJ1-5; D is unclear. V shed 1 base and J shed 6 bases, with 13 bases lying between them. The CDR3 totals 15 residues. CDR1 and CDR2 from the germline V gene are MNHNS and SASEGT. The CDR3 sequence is CASSEEDLDGQPQHF. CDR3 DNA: TGTGCCAGCAGTGAAGAAGACCTAGATGGTCAGCCCCAGCATTTT.

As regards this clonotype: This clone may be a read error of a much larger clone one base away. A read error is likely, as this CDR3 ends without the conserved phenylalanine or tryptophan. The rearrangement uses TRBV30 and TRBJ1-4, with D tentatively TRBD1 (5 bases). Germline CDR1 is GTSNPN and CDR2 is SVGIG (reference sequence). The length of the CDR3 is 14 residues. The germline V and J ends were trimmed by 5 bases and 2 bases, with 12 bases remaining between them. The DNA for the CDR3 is TGTGCCTGGGACTTACAGGACACTAATGAAAAACTGTTTGTT. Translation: CAWDLQDTNEKLFV.

The CDR3 here is CASSVGQGGYTF. The CDR3 nucleotides read TGTGCCAGCAGTGTTGGACAGGGTGGCTACACCTTC. The chain employs TRBV6-1 and TRBJ1-2; 8 positions agree with TRBD1. The CDR3 has 12 residues. V was clipped by 4 bases and J by 7 bases; unmatched bases: 2. Germline V gene data show CDR1 as MNHNS and CDR2 as SASEGT.

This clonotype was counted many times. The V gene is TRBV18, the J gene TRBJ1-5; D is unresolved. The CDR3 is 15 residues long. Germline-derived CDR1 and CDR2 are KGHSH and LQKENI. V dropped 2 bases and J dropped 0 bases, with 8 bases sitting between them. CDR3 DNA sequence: TGTGCCAGCTCACCAGGATCAGTTAGCAATCAGCCCCAGCATTTT. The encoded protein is CASSPGSVSNQPQHF. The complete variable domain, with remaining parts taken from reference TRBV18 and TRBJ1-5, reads NAGVMQNPRHLVRRRGQEARLRCSPMKGHSHVYWYRQLPEEGLKFMVYLQKENIIDESGMPKERFSAEFPKEGPSILRIQQVVRGDSAAYFCASSPGSVSNQPQHFGDGTRLSIL.

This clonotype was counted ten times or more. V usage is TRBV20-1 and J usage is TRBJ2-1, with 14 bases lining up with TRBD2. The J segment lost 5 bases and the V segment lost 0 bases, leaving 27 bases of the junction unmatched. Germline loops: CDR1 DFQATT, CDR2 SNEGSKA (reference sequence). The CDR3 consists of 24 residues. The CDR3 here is CSARDLQGEPGTSGRSPPNNEQFF. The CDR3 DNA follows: TGCAGTGCTAGAGATCTCCAGGGGGAGCCCGGGACTAGCGGGAGAAGCCCCCCTAACAATGAGCAGTTCTTC.

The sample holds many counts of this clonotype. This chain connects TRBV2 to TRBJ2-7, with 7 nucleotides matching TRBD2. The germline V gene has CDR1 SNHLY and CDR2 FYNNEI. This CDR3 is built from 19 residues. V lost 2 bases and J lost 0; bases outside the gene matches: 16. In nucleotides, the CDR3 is TGTGCCAGCAGTGAACAGCTCGAGCTAGCGGCTATGAGCTCCTACGAGCAGTACTTC. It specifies CASSEQLELAAMSSYEQYF.

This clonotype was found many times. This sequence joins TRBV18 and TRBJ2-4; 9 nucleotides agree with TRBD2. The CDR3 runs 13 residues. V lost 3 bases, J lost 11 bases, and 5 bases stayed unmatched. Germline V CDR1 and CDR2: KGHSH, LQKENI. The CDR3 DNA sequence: TGTGCCAGCTCACCGAGACTAGCGGACCTTCAGTACTTC. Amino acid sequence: CASSPRLADLQYF.